The 4 T cell receptor beta chains reported below all come from one sample, sequenced in a study of cytomegalovirus exposure and HLA in healthy donors. The PCR employed 60 Vbeta primers together with 13 Jbeta primers. The data were produced by immunoSEQ multiplex PCR, yet TCRdb's version contains in-frame clones alone and is incomplete. The data contain roughly 170,000 clones, 84% of them singletons. Material: PBMCs. The receptors derive from a man aged 30 to 45 in good health and CMV-seronegative.

The chain couples TRBV5-6 to TRBJ2-2; 11 positions match TRBD2. CDR1 is SGHDT and CDR2 is YYEEEE in the germline V gene. V was clipped by 4 bases and J by 6 bases; unmatched bases: 5. The CDR3 spans 15 residues. Written as DNA, the CDR3 is TGTGCCAGCAGCAAACTAGCGGGAGTGGCCGGGGAGCTGTTTTTT. This sequence encodes CASSKLAGVAGELFF. Variable domain in full (rest from reference TRBV5-6 and TRBJ2-2): DAGVTQSPTHLIKTRGQQVTLRCSPKSGHDTVSWYQQALGQGPQFIFQYYEEEERQRGNFPDRFSGHQFPNYSSELNVNALLLGDSALYLCASSKLAGVAGELFFGEGSRLTVL.

The chain employs TRBV29-1 and TRBJ2-2, with 8 bases lining up with TRBD1. The CDR3 has 14 amino acids. After removal of 4 bases from V and 3 bases from J, the junction contained 4 bases not matched to a gene. The V gene's germline CDR1 is SQVTM and CDR2 ANQGSEA. CDR3 residues: CSVVDRVDTGELFF. The DNA of the CDR3 is TGCAGCGTTGTGGACAGGGTGGACACCGGGGAGCTGTTTTTT.

This sequence joins TRBV2 and TRBJ1-1; D perhaps matches TRBD1 (6 bases). V was cut by 9 bases and J by 0 bases, with 17 bases left in between. Per the germline V gene, CDR1 is SNHLY and CDR2 is FYNNEI. The CDR3 has 15 residues. The CDR3 is CARPKTGDMNTEAFF. The CDR3 nucleotides read TGTGCCAGACCTAAGACAGGAGACATGAACACTGAAGCTTTCTTT.

The chain employs TRBV5-1 and TRBJ1-1, with D possibly being TRBD1 (5 bases). Germline lookup yields CDR1 SGHRS and CDR2 YFSETQ. This CDR3 contains 13 residues. V was shortened by 4 bases and J by 4 bases, with 11 bases between the two germline ends. The CDR3 DNA follows: TGCGCCAGCAGCCCCATCGGGGGCACTGAAGCTTTCTTT. Protein sequence: CASSPIGGTEAFF. Using reference TRBV5-1 and TRBJ1-1 for the parts outside the CDR3, the full variable domain is KAGVTQTPRYLIKTRGQQVTLSCSPISGHRSVSWYQQTPGQGLQFLFEYFSETQRNKGNFPGRFSGRQFSNSRSEMNVSTLELGDSALYLCASSPIGGTEAFFGQGTRLTVV.